Each of the 29 T cell receptor beta chains below was sequenced from the same sample in a study of human T cells and chemical hapten exposure. Time point meaning: pre-sensitization, week 0. Treatment in this sample: therapeutic diphenylcyclopropenone sensitization with weekly scalp DPC. Using its own MiXCR run on the RACE reads, TCRdb lists one record per CDR3 protein. The sample records about 85,000 distinct CDR3 sequences, about 8% being singletons. The material sequenced was whole blood, taken in connection with sensitization to the hapten diphenylcyclopropenone (DPC). These receptors all stem from a man aged 40-55 years with alopecia areata. Some clones in this sample may be carry-over from other donors' samples.

This clonotype has ten or more counts. The CDR3 DNA is TGTGCCAGCAGTTATCGGCATTCCCTATCTACCAATGAGCAGTTCTTC. This translates into CASSYRHSLSTNEQFF. The chain couples TRBV6-2 or TRBV6-3 to TRBJ2-1; D gene uncertain. This CDR3 comprises 16 residues. Germline-derived CDR1 and CDR2 are MNHEY and SVGEGT. Trimming stripped 3 bases from V and 6 bases from J, with 18 bases between.

The chain joins TRBV27 to TRBJ2-2, with a possible D match to TRBD1 (7 bases). This CDR3 region has 15 residues. The V end was cut by 5 bases, the J end by 0 bases, with 10 bases between. CDR1 is MNHEY and CDR2 is SMNVEV in the germline V gene (reference sequence). CDR3 protein: CASSAGQPNTGELFF. For the CDR3, the DNA is TGTGCCAGCAGTGCGGGACAGCCGAACACCGGGGAGCTGTTTTTT.

This clonotype appeared many times. The V and J genes are TRBV12-3 or TRBV12-4 and TRBJ1-2, with 7 bases that match TRBD1. This CDR3 is built from 11 residues. The ends lost 3 bases at V and 11 bases at J; junction bases unmatched: 3. CDR3 sequence: CASSLSTGYTF. The CDR3 coding sequence is TGTGCCAGCAGTTTGTCGACAGGGTACACCTTC.

The chain links TRBV4-3 to TRBJ2-7; possibly TRBD1 for D (6 bases). V gave up 3 bases and J gave up 3 bases, with 15 bases separating them. Looked up from germline, CDR1 is LGHNA and CDR2 is YSLEER. The CDR3 loop spans 15 amino acids. CDR3 nucleotides: TGCGCCAGCAGCCATTACCGGGACACACTCTACGAGCAGTACTTC. Translation gives CASSHYRDTLYEQYF.

This clonotype occurred many times. This chain connects TRBV6-6 to TRBJ1-1; possibly TRBD1 for D (6 bases). Between the trimmed V and J ends, which lost 1 base and 1 base, there was a span of 7 bases. CDR1 is MNHNY, CDR2 SVGAGI, per germline (reference sequence). There are 14 residues in the CDR3. This CDR3 is CASSYWTANTEAFF. CDR3 in DNA: TGTGCCAGCAGTTACTGGACAGCGAACACTGAAGCTTTCTTT.

Ten or more counts support this clonotype. The gene calls are TRBV12-3 or TRBV12-4 and TRBJ2-5; 7 bases match TRBD2. J was trimmed by 2 bases and V by 3 bases; bases with no gene match: 3. The CDR3 totals 14 residues. The CDR3 bases are TGTGCCAGCAGTTTGGGAGGGAGTCAAGAGACCCAGTACTTC. The encoded protein is CASSLGGSQETQYF.

The chain joins TRBV11-2 to TRBJ1-4, with 7 nucleotides matching TRBD1. Germline V CDR1 and CDR2: SGHAT, FQNNGV. The trim removed 5 bases at V and 4 bases at J, leaving 4 bases unmatched. The CDR3 is made up of 14 amino acids. The CDR3 DNA reads TGTGCCAGCAGCGGAGACAGGGTTAATGAAAAACTGTTTTTT. Translating it yields CASSGDRVNEKLFF.

This clonotype has just a few counts. V usage is TRBV6-2 or TRBV6-3 and J usage is TRBJ2-5; weak D call: TRBD1 (5 bases). The CDR3 is 13 amino acids. Between the trimmed V and J ends, which lost 0 bases and 13 bases, there was a span of 15 bases. Germline V gene data show CDR1 as MNHEY and CDR2 as SVGEGT. The CDR3 region has the DNA TGTGCCAGCAGTTACTCGGCAGGGCGGATGATGTACTTC. This codes for CASSYSAGRMMYF.

The rearrangement links TRBV28 to TRBJ1-6; no definite D call. CDR1 is MDHEN and CDR2 is SYDVKM in the germline V gene. This CDR3 is 15 amino acids long. V dropped 7 bases and J dropped 1 base, with 11 bases sitting between them. CDR3 DNA: TGTGCCAGCACCCCTGGAAGGTCCTATAATTCACCCCTCCACTTT. It is translated as CASTPGRSYNSPLHF.

The chain has TRBV4-1 and TRBJ1-5; D not resolved. Deletions cut 0 bases from V and 7 bases from J, with 10 bases between. CDR3 length: 14 residues. Germline CDR1 and CDR2: MGHRA and YSYEKL. CDR3 loop: CASSQDPDYQPQHF. In DNA, the CDR3 is TGCGCCAGCAGCCAAGACCCAGACTACCAGCCCCAGCATTTT.

V gene TRBV24-1 combines with J gene TRBJ2-1, with TRBD2 matching 9 bases. The trim removed 3 bases at V and 5 bases at J, leaving 7 bases unmatched. This CDR3 has 16 amino acids. Germline CDR1 KGHDR, CDR2 SFDVKD. The chain's CDR3 is CATSDVRTSANNEQFF. The CDR3 nucleotides are TGTGCCACCAGTGATGTCAGGACTAGCGCTAACAATGAGCAGTTCTTC.

The sample holds a few counts of this clonotype. CDR3 sequence: CATSRDRGQETQYF. DNA for the CDR3: TGTGCCACCAGCAGAGACAGGGGGCAAGAGACCCAGTACTTC. The chain joins TRBV15 to TRBJ2-5; TRBD1 matches at 7 bases. CDR1 and CDR2 from the germline V gene are LNHNV and YYDKDF (reference sequence). V lost 0 bases to trimming and J lost 2 bases; unmatched junction nucleotides: 0. This CDR3 is built from 14 residues.

This clonotype turned up a few times. This sequence joins TRBV7-2 and TRBJ2-7, with 9 bases matching TRBD2. This CDR3 comprises 14 residues. Germline CDR1 and CDR2: SGHTA and FQGNSA. The V and J ends lost 1 base and 6 bases, in that order; junction bases with no gene match: 4. The CDR3 loop reads CASSLGGTSSEQYV. The DNA of the CDR3 is TGTGCCAGCAGCTTAGGCGGGACTAGCTCCGAGCAGTACGTC.

This clonotype was observed a few times. V usage is TRBV5-6 and J usage is TRBJ2-3; TRBD2 matches 7 bases. The CDR3 is made up of 12 amino acids. V lost 4 bases and J lost 7; bases outside the gene matches: 3. Germline assignment: CDR1 SGHDT and CDR2 YYEEEE. The CDR3 nucleotides are TGTGCCAGCAGCCGGGGAGGGTATACGCAGTATTTT. Amino acid sequence: CASSRGGYTQYF. The whole variable domain, remainder taken from reference TRBV5-6 and TRBJ2-3, is DAGVTQSPTHLIKTRGQQVTLRCSPKSGHDTVSWYQQALGQGPQFIFQYYEEEERQRGNFPDRFSGHQFPNYSSELNVNALLLGDSALYLCASSRGGYTQYFGPGTRLTVL.

The gene calls are TRBV10-3 and TRBJ2-7, with D perhaps TRBD1 (5 bases). The CDR3 extends over 11 amino acids. CDR1 and CDR2 from the germline V gene are ENHRY and SYGVKD. Trimming took 6 bases from V and 5 from J, leaving 8 bases between them. CDR3 bases: TGTGCCATCAGAGGGGCCGACGAGCAGTACTTC. Its translation: CAIRGADEQYF.

The table lists this clonotype with many counts. The chain has TRBV28 and TRBJ2-7; no definite D call. Germline values: CDR1 MDHEN, CDR2 SYDVKM. The V gene lost 5 bases and the J gene lost 3 bases, with 20 bases spanning the gap. This CDR3 has 16 residues. CDR3 sequence: CASSQGTTSSSYEQYV. The CDR3 DNA reads as TGTGCCAGCAGTCAAGGAACAACCTCCTCAAGCTACGAGCAGTACGTC.

The CDR3 spells CASSSGGRENTEAFF. The CDR3 DNA sequence: TGCGCCAGCAGCTCTGGAGGACGAGAGAACACTGAAGCTTTCTTT. The rearrangement links TRBV5-1 to TRBJ1-1; D gene ambiguous. Germline V gene sequence: CDR1 SGHRS, CDR2 YFSETQ. The CDR3 loop spans 15 amino acids. Between the trimmed V and J ends, which lost 3 bases and 1 base, there was a span of 13 bases.

This clonotype was observed a few times. The chain carries TRBV28 and TRBJ2-3; no clear D gene. The CDR3 runs 13 residues. V lost 6 bases and J 0 bases, leaving 7 bases between the germline ends. Germline-derived CDR1 and CDR2 are MDHEN and SYDVKM. The CDR3 DNA follows: TGTGCCAGCAGCATGGACAGCACAGATACGCAGTATTTT. Protein: CASSMDSTDTQYF. The full variable domain, rest sourced from reference TRBV28 and TRBJ2-3, is DVKVTQSSRYLVKRTGEKVFLECVQDMDHENMFWYRQDPGLGLRLIYFSYDVKMKEKGDIPEGYSVSREKKERFSLILESASTNQTSMYLCASSMDSTDTQYFGPGTRLTVL.

J is TRBJ2-1 and V is TRBV6-2 or TRBV6-3; TRBD2 matches at 7 bases. The CDR3 totals 16 residues. Germline V gives CDR1 MNHEY, CDR2 SVGEGT. V shed 0 bases and J 9 bases; nucleotides not matched to a gene: 11. CDR3 nucleotide sequence: TGTGCCAGCAGTTACTCGAACCCTGGGACTAAGGTTGAGCAGTTCTTC. Protein: CASSYSNPGTKVEQFF.

V and J are TRBV29-1 and TRBJ2-4; maybe TRBD1 (6 bases). The CDR3 has 13 amino acids. CDR1 SQVTM and CDR2 ANQGSEA come from the germline V gene. Trimming cost V 5 bases and J 6 bases, with 14 bases left between them. CDR3: CSVLYRVGNIQYF. The CDR3 nucleotides read TGCAGCGTTCTTTACAGGGTGGGAAACATTCAGTACTTC.

Notes on this clonotype: A read error may explain this, as a much larger clone is one base away. V usage is TRBV6-5 and J usage is TRBJ1-6; tentatively, D is TRBD1 (5 bases). The germline CDR1 and CDR2 sequences are MNHEY and SVGAGI. The CDR3 is 13 residues long. The CDR3 region has the DNA TGTGCCAGCAGCCCGGACAACGGGTCACCCCTCAACTTT. Protein product: CASSPDNGSPLNF.

Comments on this clonotype: Germline is not matched at one junction end, which may reflect a read error. V is TRBV29-1 and J is TRBJ1-1; a weak D match, TRBD1 (5 bases). The germline V gene has CDR1 SQVTM and CDR2 ANQGSEA. CDR3 length equals 17 residues. In DNA form, the CDR3 reads TGCAGCGCCGGGCCCGCGGGGGGGAGGCCCATGAACAATGAAGCTTTCTTT. This encodes CSAGPAGGRPMNNEAFF.

The sample holds a few counts of this clonotype. The V and J genes are TRBV5-6 and TRBJ2-2, with TRBD2 identical over 11 bases. The CDR3 extends over 14 amino acids. With V trimmed by 5 bases and J by 5 bases, 2 bases remained unmatched. In germline, CDR1 is SGHDT, CDR2 YYEEEE. In DNA form, the CDR3 reads TGTGCCAGCAGAAGACTAGCGGGGACCGGGGAGCTGTTTTTT. Its translation is CASRRLAGTGELFF.

This clonotype was recorded at least ten times. The chain combines TRBV3-1 with TRBJ2-4, with 8 bases aligning to TRBD1. V dropped 4 bases and J dropped 4; count of bases not matched to a gene: 3. This CDR3 has 14 residues. Germline lookup yields CDR1 LGHDT and CDR2 YNNKEL (reference sequence). The CDR3 coding sequence is TGTGCCAGCAGCCCGGGGACAGGTAAAAACATTCAGTACTTC. It translates to CASSPGTGKNIQYF. Full variable domain (missing parts from reference TRBV3-1 and TRBJ2-4): DTAVSQTPKYLVTQMGNDKSIKCEQNLGHDTMYWYKQDSKKFLKIMFSYNNKELIINETVPNRFSPKSPDKAHLNLHINSLELGDSAVYFCASSPGTGKNIQYFGAGTRLSVL.

The rearrangement joins TRBV10-3 to TRBJ2-3; a possible D gene is TRBD2 (5 bases). The ends were cut back, 2 bases at V and 1 base at J, with 10 bases in the middle. Germline CDR1 reads ENHRY; CDR2 reads SYGVKD. This CDR3 has 15 amino acids. Written as DNA, the CDR3 is TGTGCCATCAGTGAGGGAACTAGTCGCACAGATACGCAGTATTTT. Translating gives CAISEGTSRTDTQYF.

The CDR3 DNA sequence: TGTGCCAGCATTTACCCGAGCGAAGGGCAAGAGACCCAGTACTTC. It specifies CASIYPSEGQETQYF. The genes are TRBV2 and TRBJ2-5; D is ambiguous. From germline, CDR1 is SNHLY and CDR2 FYNNEI. V was clipped by 7 bases and J by 2 bases, with 17 bases between them. The CDR3 is 15 residues long.

This chain's CDR3 is CASSPHAGTTHEAFF. The CDR3 region has the DNA TGTGCCAGCAGTCCCCATGCCGGGACAACCCATGAAGCTTTCTTT. This rearrangement joins TRBV12-3 or TRBV12-4 to TRBJ1-1, with a tentative D call TRBD1 (6 bases). Trimming cost V 5 bases and J 7 bases, with 20 bases left between them. The CDR3 is made up of 15 amino acids.

The genes are TRBV7-2 and TRBJ1-6; maybe TRBD1 (6 bases). The length of the CDR3 is 15 residues. Germline V gives CDR1 SGHTA, CDR2 FQGNSA. V gave up 1 base and J gave up 8 bases, with 12 bases separating them. Here the CDR3 reads CASSLGRGGDSPLHF. CDR3 in DNA: TGTGCCAGCAGCTTAGGCAGGGGAGGGGATTCACCCCTCCACTTT. Combining the CDR3 with reference TRBV7-2 and TRBJ1-6 gives the whole variable domain GAGVSQSPSNKVTEKGKDVELRCDPISGHTALYWYRQSLGQGLEFLIYFQGNSAPDKSGLPSDRFSAERTGGSVSTLTIQRTQQEDSAVYLCASSLGRGGDSPLHFGNGTRLTVT.

Ten or more counts support this clonotype. The chain couples TRBV7-2 to TRBJ1-5; D is uncertain. The germline gives CDR1 SGHTA, CDR2 FQGNSA. The V end was cut by 3 bases, the J end by 3 bases, with 9 bases between. The CDR3 totals 14 residues. CDR3 coding DNA: TGTGCCAGCAGCTTTGCAGGACTCAATCAGCCCCAGCATTTT. Its translation is CASSFAGLNQPQHF.